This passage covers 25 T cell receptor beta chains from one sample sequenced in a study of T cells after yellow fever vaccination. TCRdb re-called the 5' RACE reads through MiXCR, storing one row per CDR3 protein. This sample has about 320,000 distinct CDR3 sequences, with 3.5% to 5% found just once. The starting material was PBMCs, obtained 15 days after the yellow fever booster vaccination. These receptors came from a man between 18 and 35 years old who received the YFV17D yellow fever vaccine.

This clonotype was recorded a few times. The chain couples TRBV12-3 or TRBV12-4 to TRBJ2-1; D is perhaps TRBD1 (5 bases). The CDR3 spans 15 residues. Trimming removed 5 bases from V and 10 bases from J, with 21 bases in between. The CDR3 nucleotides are TGTGCCAGCAGTCCCCACTCCCCAGGGATTCAGGAGCAGTTCTTC. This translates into CASSPHSPGIQEQFF.

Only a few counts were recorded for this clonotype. The chain's CDR3 is CASTRQSNTGELFF. The CDR3 bases are TGTGCCAGCACAAGACAGTCGAACACCGGGGAGCTGTTTTTT. The genes are TRBV12-3 or TRBV12-4 and TRBJ2-2, with D possibly matching TRBD1 (5 bases). CDR3 length: 14 residues. V lost 7 bases to trimming and J lost 0 bases, with 9 bases between them.

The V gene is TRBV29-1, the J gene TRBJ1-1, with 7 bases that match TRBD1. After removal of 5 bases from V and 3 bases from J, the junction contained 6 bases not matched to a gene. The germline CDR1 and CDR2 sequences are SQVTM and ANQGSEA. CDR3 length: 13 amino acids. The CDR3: CSVNRQGDTEAFF. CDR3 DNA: TGCAGCGTTAATAGACAGGGCGACACTGAAGCTTTCTTT.

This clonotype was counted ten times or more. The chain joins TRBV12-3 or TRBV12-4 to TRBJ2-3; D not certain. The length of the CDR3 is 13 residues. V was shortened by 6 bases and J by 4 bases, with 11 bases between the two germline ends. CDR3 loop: CASRTTGADTQYF. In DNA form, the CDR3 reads TGTGCCAGCAGGACGACCGGCGCAGATACGCAGTATTTT.

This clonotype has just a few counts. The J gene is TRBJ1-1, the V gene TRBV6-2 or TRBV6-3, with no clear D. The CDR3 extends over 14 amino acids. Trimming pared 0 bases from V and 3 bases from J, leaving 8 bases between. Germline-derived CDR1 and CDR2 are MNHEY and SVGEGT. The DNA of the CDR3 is TGTGCCAGCAGTTACTCCCCAGGTGACACTGAAGCTTTCTTT. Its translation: CASSYSPGDTEAFF.

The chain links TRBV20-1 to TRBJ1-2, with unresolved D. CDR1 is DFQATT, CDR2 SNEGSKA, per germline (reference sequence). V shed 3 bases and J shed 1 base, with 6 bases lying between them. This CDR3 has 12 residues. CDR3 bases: TGCAGTGCTAGCACAGATAACTATGGCTACACCTTC. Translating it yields CSASTDNYGYTF.

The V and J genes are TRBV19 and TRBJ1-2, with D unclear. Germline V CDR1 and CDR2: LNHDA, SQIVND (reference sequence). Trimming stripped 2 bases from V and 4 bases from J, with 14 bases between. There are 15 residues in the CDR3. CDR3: CASSINRPESYGYTF. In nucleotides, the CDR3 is TGTGCCAGTAGTATAAATCGGCCGGAATCCTATGGCTACACCTTC.

CDR3 in DNA: TGCAGTGCCCCAGGGACAGGTGGGACCGGGGAGCTGTTTTTT. The encoded protein is CSAPGTGGTGELFF. The rearrangement joins TRBV20-1 to TRBJ2-2, with TRBD1 identical over 8 bases. The CDR3 covers 14 residues. The V segment lost 6 bases and the J segment 5 bases; nucleotides outside the gene matches: 8. The V gene's germline CDR1 is DFQATT and CDR2 SNEGSKA (reference sequence).

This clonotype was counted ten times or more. The CDR3 loop reads CASSQGVGGTLNTEAFF. The DNA of the CDR3 is TGCGCCAGCAGCCAAGGGGTTGGGGGCACCTTGAACACTGAAGCTTTCTTT. The chain joins TRBV4-3 to TRBJ1-1; D is perhaps TRBD1 (6 bases). CDR3 length equals 17 residues. The germline gives CDR1 LGHNA, CDR2 YSLEER. Trimming removed 1 base from V and 0 bases from J, with 15 bases in between.

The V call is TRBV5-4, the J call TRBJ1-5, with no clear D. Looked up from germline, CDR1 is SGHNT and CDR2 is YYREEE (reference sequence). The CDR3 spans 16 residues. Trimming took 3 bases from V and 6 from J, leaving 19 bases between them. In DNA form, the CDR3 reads TGTGCCAGCAGCTGGCACAGTACGTCCCTCGGTCAGCCCCAGCATTTT. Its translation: CASSWHSTSLGQPQHF. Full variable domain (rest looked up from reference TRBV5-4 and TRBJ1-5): ETGVTQSPTHLIKTRGQQVTLRCSSQSGHNTVSWYQQALGQGPQFIFQYYREEENGRGNFPPRFSGLQFPNYSSELNVNALELDDSALYLCASSWHSTSLGQPQHFGDGTRLSIL.

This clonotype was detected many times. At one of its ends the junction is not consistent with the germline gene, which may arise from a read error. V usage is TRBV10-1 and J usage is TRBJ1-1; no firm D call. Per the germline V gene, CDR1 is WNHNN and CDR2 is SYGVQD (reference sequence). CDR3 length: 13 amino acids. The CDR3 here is CASSVAENTEAFF. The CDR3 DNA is TGTGCCAGCAGTGTGGCGGAGAACACTGAAGCTTTCTTT.

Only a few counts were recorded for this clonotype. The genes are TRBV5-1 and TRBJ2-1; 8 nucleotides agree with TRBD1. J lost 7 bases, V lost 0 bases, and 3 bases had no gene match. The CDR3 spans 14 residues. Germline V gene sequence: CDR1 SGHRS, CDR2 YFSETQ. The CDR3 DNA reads TGCGCCAGCAGCTTGGCAGGGGGCGAGAATGAGCAGTTCTTC. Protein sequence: CASSLAGGENEQFF.

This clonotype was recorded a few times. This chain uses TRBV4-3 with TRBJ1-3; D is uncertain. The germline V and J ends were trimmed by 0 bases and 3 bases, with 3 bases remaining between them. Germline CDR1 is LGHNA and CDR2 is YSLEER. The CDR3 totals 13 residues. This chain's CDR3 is CASSQEIGNTIYF. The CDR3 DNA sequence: TGCGCCAGCAGCCAAGAAATTGGAAACACCATATATTTT.

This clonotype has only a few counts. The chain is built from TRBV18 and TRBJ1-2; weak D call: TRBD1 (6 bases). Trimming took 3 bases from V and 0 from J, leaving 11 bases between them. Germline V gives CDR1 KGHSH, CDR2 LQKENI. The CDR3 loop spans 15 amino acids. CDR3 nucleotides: TGTGCCAGCTCACCGGGGACATCTGCTAACTATGGCTACACCTTC. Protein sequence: CASSPGTSANYGYTF.

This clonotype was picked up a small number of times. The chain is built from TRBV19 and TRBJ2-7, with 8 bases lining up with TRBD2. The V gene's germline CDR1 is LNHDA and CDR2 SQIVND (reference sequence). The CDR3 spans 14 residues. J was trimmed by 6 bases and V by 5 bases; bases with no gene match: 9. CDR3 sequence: CASSSLGLAGEQYF. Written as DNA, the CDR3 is TGTGCCAGTAGTTCCCTCGGACTAGCAGGCGAGCAGTACTTC.

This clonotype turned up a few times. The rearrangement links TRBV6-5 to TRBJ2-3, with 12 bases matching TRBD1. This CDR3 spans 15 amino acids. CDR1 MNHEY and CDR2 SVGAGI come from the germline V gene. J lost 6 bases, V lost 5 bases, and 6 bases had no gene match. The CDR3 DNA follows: TGTGCCAGCAGTAGGGGACAGGGGGCAAGGGATACGCAGTATTTT. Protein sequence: CASSRGQGARDTQYF.

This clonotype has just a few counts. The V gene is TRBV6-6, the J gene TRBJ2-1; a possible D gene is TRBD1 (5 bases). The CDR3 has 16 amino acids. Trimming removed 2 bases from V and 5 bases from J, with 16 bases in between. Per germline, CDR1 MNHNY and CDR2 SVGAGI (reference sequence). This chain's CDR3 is CASSYVQGSLNNEQFF. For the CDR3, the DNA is TGTGCCAGCAGTTACGTCCAGGGATCTTTAAACAATGAGCAGTTCTTC.

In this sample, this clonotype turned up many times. The CDR3 DNA follows: TGTGCCAGCAGCTTAGTTCAGGACAGGGGGTACGATTCACCCCTCCACTTT. Its protein is CASSLVQDRGYDSPLHF. This sequence joins TRBV7-6 and TRBJ1-6, with 10 bases that match TRBD1. V shed 1 base and J 8 bases; nucleotides not matched to a gene: 8. Germline V gene data show CDR1 as SGHVS and CDR2 as FNYEAQ. The CDR3 consists of 17 residues.

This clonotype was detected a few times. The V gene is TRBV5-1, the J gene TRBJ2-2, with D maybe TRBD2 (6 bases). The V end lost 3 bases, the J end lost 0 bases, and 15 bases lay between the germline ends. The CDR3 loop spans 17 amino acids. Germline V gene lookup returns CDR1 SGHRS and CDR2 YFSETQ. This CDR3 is CASSYSWGRTNTGELFF. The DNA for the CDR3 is TGCGCCAGCAGCTACTCGTGGGGGAGGACGAACACCGGGGAGCTGTTTTTT.

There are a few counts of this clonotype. The CDR3 sequence: CASSGRGLGSPLHF. The CDR3 nucleotides are TGTGCCAGCAGCGGCAGGGGGCTCGGTTCACCCCTCCACTTT. The chain uses TRBV13 and TRBJ1-6; TRBD1 matches 8 bases. CDR1 is PRHDT, CDR2 FYEKMQ, per germline (reference sequence). The CDR3 covers 14 residues. With V trimmed by 5 bases and J by 9 bases, 6 bases remained unmatched.

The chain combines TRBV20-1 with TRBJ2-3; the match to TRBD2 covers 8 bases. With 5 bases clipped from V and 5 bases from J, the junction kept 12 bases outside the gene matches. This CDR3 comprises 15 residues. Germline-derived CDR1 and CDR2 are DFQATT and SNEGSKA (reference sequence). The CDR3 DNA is TGCAGTGCTCCTCGACTAGCGCCATTCCGAGATACGCAGTATTTT. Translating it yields CSAPRLAPFRDTQYF.

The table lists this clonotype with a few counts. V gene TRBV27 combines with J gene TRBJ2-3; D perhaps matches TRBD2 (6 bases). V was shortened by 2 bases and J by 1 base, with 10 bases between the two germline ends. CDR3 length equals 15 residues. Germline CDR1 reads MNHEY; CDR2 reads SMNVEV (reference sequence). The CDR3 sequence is CASSLQGLRTDTQYF. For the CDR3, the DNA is TGTGCCAGCAGTTTACAGGGACTGCGCACAGATACGCAGTATTTT.

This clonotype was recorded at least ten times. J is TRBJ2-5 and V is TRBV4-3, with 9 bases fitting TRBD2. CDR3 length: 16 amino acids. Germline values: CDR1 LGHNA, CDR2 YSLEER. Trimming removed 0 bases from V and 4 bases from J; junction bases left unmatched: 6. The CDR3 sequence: CASSQEFAGGPETQYF. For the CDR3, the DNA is TGCGCCAGCAGCCAAGAGTTCGCGGGGGGGCCAGAGACCCAGTACTTC.

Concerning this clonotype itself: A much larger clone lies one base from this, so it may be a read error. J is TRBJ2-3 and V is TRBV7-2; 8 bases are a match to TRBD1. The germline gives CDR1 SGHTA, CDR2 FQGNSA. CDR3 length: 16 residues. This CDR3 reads CASSLEHRGSRDTQYF. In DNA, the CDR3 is TGTGCCAGCAGCTTAGAGCACAGGGGGAGCAGAGATACGCAGTATTTT.

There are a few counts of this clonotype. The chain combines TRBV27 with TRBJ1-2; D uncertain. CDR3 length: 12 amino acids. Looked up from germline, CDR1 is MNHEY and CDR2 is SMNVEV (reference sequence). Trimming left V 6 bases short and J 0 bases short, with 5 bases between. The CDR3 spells CASREANYGYTF. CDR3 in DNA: TGTGCCAGCAGAGAAGCTAACTATGGCTACACCTTC.